Presented here are 14 T cell receptor beta chains from one specimen sequenced in a study of CD8 T cells in Susac syndrome. cDNA came from approximately 0.5 to 1 ug RNA primed by random hexamers. TCRdb reprocessed the immunoSEQ multiplex PCR reads via MiXCR and lists one record per CDR3 protein. The profile shows approximately 150,000 distinct CDR3 sequences, just over 90% of them singletons. The sample comprised CD4+ T cells from PBMCs. The receptor set was obtained from a human donor in good health.

The chain couples TRBV7-9 to TRBJ1-5; D ambiguous. This CDR3 has 12 residues. The germline V and J ends were trimmed by 5 bases and 4 bases, with 6 bases remaining between them. Germline lookup yields CDR1 SEHNR and CDR2 FQNEAQ (reference sequence). The CDR3 DNA reads as TGTGCCAGCAGCCGGGGAAATCAGCCCCAGCATTTT. Amino acids: CASSRGNQPQHF.

The chain joins TRBV29-1 to TRBJ2-3; 12 nucleotides line up with TRBD2. Germline CDR1 and CDR2: SQVTM and ANQGSEA. The V segment lost 3 bases and the J segment 5 bases; nucleotides outside the gene matches: 6. CDR3 length equals 15 residues. CDR3 residues: CSVDLLAGGQDTQYF. CDR3 bases: TGCAGCGTTGACCTACTAGCGGGAGGACAAGATACGCAGTATTTT.

The chain recombines TRBV3-1 with TRBJ2-4, with 10 bases aligning to TRBD2. CDR1 and CDR2 (germline): LGHDT, YNNKEL (reference sequence). V shed 2 bases and J 9 bases; nucleotides not matched to a gene: 4. This CDR3 has 14 amino acids. CDR3: CASSQPIAGGIQYF. The CDR3 coding sequence is TGTGCCAGCAGCCAACCCATAGCGGGAGGCATTCAGTACTTC. The full variable domain, rest sourced from reference TRBV3-1 and TRBJ2-4, is DTAVSQTPKYLVTQMGNDKSIKCEQNLGHDTMYWYKQDSKKFLKIMFSYNNKELIINETVPNRFSPKSPDKAHLNLHINSLELGDSAVYFCASSQPIAGGIQYFGAGTRLSVL.

The chain combines TRBV27 with TRBJ1-1, with TRBD1 as a possible D gene (5 bases). This CDR3 has 14 amino acids. Germline-derived CDR1 and CDR2 are MNHEY and SMNVEV (reference sequence). V was clipped by 3 bases and J by 1 base, with 9 bases between them. The CDR3, as DNA: TGTGCCAGCAGTTTCAGGGCGGGGAACACTGAAGCTTTCTTT. As protein: CASSFRAGNTEAFF.

This clonotype came up once. This sequence joins TRBV5-1 and TRBJ2-4; TRBD1 aligns across 10 bases. V lost 4 bases to trimming and J lost 11 bases; unmatched junction nucleotides: 9. Germline V gives CDR1 SGHRS, CDR2 YFSETQ. The CDR3 spans 14 residues. DNA of the CDR3: TGCGCCAGCAGCCCGGGGACAGGGGATAGTCTTCAGTACTTC. Its translation: CASSPGTGDSLQYF. The full variable domain, in which reference TRBV5-1 and TRBJ2-4 provide the parts outside the CDR3, is KAGVTQTPRYLIKTRGQQVTLSCSPISGHRSVSWYQQTPGQGLQFLFEYFSETQRNKGNFPGRFSGRQFSNSRSEMNVSTLELGDSALYLCASSPGTGDSLQYFGAGTRLSVL.

The rearrangement uses TRBV25-1 and TRBJ1-2, with D unclear. CDR1 is MGHDK and CDR2 is SYGVNS in the germline V gene. This CDR3 is built from 14 residues. Trimming left V 1 base short and J 4 bases short, with 10 bases between. Written as DNA, the CDR3 is TGTGCCAGCAGTGAATTATCAGGATCCTATGGCTACACCTTC. As protein: CASSELSGSYGYTF.

V and J are TRBV29-1 and TRBJ2-3; TRBD1 matches at 9 bases. The CDR3 spans 14 residues. CDR1 is SQVTM and CDR2 is ANQGSEA in the germline V gene. The V and J ends lost 4 bases and 4 bases, in that order; junction bases with no gene match: 6. CDR3 sequence reads: CSVAMGQGPDTQYF. The CDR3 bases are TGCAGCGTTGCAATGGGACAGGGCCCAGATACGCAGTATTTT.

The J gene is TRBJ2-6, the V gene TRBV3-1; 8 nucleotides agree with TRBD1. Germline V gene sequence: CDR1 LGHDT, CDR2 YNNKEL (reference sequence). The CDR3 contains 18 residues. V dropped 4 bases and J dropped 0; count of bases not matched to a gene: 8. The CDR3 protein is CASSLVRQGSSGANVLTF. In DNA, the CDR3 is TGTGCCAGCAGCCTAGTGCGACAGGGGAGCTCTGGGGCCAACGTCCTGACTTTC.

V and J are TRBV5-1 and TRBJ2-1; 8 positions agree with TRBD1. V lost 0 bases and J lost 8; bases outside the gene matches: 4. CDR3 size: 14 residues. Germline V gene sequence: CDR1 SGHRS, CDR2 YFSETQ. The CDR3 is CASSLDRGLDEQFF. CDR3 coding DNA: TGCGCCAGCAGCTTGGACAGGGGGTTGGATGAGCAGTTCTTC.

J is TRBJ2-2 and V is TRBV27, with 10 bases matching TRBD2. CDR1 MNHEY and CDR2 SMNVEV come from the germline V gene (reference sequence). This CDR3 comprises 15 residues. Trimming at V came to 7 bases and at J to 5 bases, leaving 7 bases not matched to a gene. The CDR3: CASTPGLAFTGELFF. CDR3 sequence (DNA): TGTGCCAGCACTCCGGGACTAGCGTTTACCGGGGAGCTGTTTTTT.

The chain joins TRBV20-1 to TRBJ2-5; no clear D gene. CDR1 DFQATT and CDR2 SNEGSKA come from the germline V gene (reference sequence). V dropped 3 bases and J dropped 1 base, with 9 bases sitting between them. This CDR3 spans 13 amino acids. In DNA form, the CDR3 reads TGCAGTGCTAGCCCGGGCCCCCAAGAGACCCAGTACTTC. Amino acid sequence: CSASPGPQETQYF.

The chain employs TRBV18 and TRBJ2-7, with D perhaps given as TRBD1 or TRBD2 (5 bases each). Trimming left V 3 bases short and J 2 bases short, with 11 bases between. The CDR3 runs to 14 residues. Germline V gene lookup returns CDR1 KGHSH and CDR2 LQKENI. In nucleotides, the CDR3 is TGTGCCAGCTCACCCAGGGACGGAACCTACGAGCAGTACTTC. Translating it yields CASSPRDGTYEQYF.

The CDR3 spells CASSPSYSGSGYEQYF. For the CDR3, the DNA is TGTGCCAGCAGTCCTTCCTACAGCGGTTCGGGGTACGAGCAGTACTTC. The genes are TRBV28 and TRBJ2-7, with D maybe TRBD2 (5 bases). The germline V gene has CDR1 MDHEN and CDR2 SYDVKM. Trimming pared 5 bases from V and 4 bases from J, leaving 21 bases between. This CDR3 has 16 amino acids.

In DNA, the CDR3 is TGTGCCAGCAGCCGACCCTCGGCGACGCAGTATTTT. Encoded protein: CASSRPSATQYF. The chain carries TRBV6-2 or TRBV6-3 and TRBJ2-3; unclear D gene. The CDR3 totals 12 residues. Germline V gives CDR1 MNHEY, CDR2 SVGEGT. The V end lost 6 bases, the J end lost 9 bases, and 13 bases lay between the germline ends.